This TCR beta chain was sequenced in a study of human T cells and chemical hapten exposure. General observations from the study: DPC sensitization left the count of TCRs above 1 in 1000 unchanged.

This clonotype was seen ten or more times. Its antigen is undetermined. TCRdb independently ran MiXCR on the RACE reads; one entry per CDR3 protein. The data show under 60,000 distinct CDR3 sequences, with 9.5% to 10% seen just once and about 9.6% held by the top ten. Germline-derived CDR1 and CDR2 are KGHSH and LQKENI. Trimming shortened V by 4 bases and J by 2 bases, and 11 bases separated the two germline ends. This CDR3 comprises 14 residues. This sample's time point: pre-sensitization, week 0. Treatment in this sample: therapeutic diphenylcyclopropenone sensitization with weekly scalp DPC. The starting material, unfractionated whole blood, was used for total RNA extraction.

This specimen consisted of whole blood, obtained in connection with sensitization to the hapten diphenylcyclopropenone (DPC). The V and J genes are TRBV18 and TRBJ1-2; possibly TRBD1 for D (5 bases). The sequence was obtained from a woman in her thirties with alopecia areata. Some clones in this sample may be carry-over from other donors' samples. The CDR3 spells CASSQQATNYGYTF. The CDR3 DNA sequence: TGTGCCAGCTCACAACAGGCTACCAACTATGGCTACACCTTC.